The entry below describes one T cell receptor beta chain. The antigen is unknown. The data derive from a study of CD8 T cells in Susac syndrome. Whole-study findings and limits: An acknowledgment was made by the study that its TCR sequencing and HLA analysis involved relatively few individuals.

RNA, at about 0.5 to 1 ug, was reverse transcribed with random hexamers. With immunoSEQ multiplex PCR, TCR beta CDR3 was amplified across 54 Vbeta and 13 Jbeta. TCRdb used MiXCR to reprocess the immunoSEQ multiplex PCR reads, holding one entry per CDR3 protein. The sample lists approximately 300,000 distinct CDR3 sequences; about 89% were seen once. Peripheral blood CD8+ and CD4+ T cells were profiled by TCR beta sequencing. The CD8+ and CD4+ T cells were isolated magnetically using a negative isolation approach, whereas the TEMRA cells were enriched by FACS. Between the trimmed V and J ends, which lost 6 bases and 3 bases, there was a span of 9 bases. The CDR3 contains 13 residues. Germline V lookup: CDR1 MNHEY, CDR2 SVGEGT.

The specimen sequenced was CD8+ T cells from PBMCs. The clonotype originates from a human donor with multiple sclerosis. The chain recombines TRBV6-2 or TRBV6-3 with TRBJ1-5, with D possibly TRBD1 on 5 matching bases. CDR3 sequence (DNA): TGTGCCAGCAGCCTACAGGACAATCAGCCCCAGCATTTT. Amino acid sequence: CASSLQDNQPQHF.